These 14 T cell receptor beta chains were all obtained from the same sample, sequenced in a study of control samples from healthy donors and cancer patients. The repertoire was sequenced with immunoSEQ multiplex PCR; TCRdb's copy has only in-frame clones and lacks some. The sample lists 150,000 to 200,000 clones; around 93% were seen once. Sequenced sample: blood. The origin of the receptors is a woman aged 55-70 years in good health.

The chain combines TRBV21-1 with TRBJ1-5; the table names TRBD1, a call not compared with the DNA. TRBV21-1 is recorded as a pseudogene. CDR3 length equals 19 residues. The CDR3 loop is CASSASGETGAVGNQPQHF. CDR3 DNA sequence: TGTGCCAGCAGCGCGTCAGGCGAAACAGGGGCGGTGGGCAATCAGCCCCAGCATTTT.

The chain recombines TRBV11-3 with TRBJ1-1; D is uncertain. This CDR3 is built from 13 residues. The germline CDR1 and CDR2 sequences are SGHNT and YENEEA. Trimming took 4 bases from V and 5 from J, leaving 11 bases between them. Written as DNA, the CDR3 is TGTGCCAGCAGCTGGACCTCGGGGACTGAAGCTTTCTTT. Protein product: CASSWTSGTEAFF.

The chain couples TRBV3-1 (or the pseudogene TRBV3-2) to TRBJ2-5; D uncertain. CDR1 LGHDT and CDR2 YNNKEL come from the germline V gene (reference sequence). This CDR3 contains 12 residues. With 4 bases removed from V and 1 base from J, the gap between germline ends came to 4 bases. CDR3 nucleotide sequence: TGTGCCAGCAGCCCGGCCCAAGAGACCCAGTACTTC. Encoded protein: CASSPAQETQYF.

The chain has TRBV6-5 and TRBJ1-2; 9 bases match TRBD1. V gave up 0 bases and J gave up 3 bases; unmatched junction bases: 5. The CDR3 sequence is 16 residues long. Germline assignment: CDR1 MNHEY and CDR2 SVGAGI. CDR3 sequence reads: CASSYSPRTGDYGYTF. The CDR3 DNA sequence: TGTGCCAGCAGTTACTCACCCCGGACAGGGGACTATGGCTACACCTTC.

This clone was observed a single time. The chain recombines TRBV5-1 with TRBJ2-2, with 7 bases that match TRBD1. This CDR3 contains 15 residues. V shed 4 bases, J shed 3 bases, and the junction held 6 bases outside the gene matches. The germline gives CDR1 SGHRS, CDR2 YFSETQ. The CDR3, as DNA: TGCGCCAGCAGCCCAGGGACAGAACACACCGGGGAGCTGTTTTTT. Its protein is CASSPGTEHTGELFF.

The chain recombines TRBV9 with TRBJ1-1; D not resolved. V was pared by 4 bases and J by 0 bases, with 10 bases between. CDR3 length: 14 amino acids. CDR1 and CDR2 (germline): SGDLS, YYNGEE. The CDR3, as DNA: TGTGCCAGCAGCCCGAGGCTAGTGAACACTGAAGCTTTCTTT. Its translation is CASSPRLVNTEAFF. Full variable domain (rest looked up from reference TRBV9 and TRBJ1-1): DSGVTQTPKHLITATGQRVTLRCSPRSGDLSVYWYQQSLDQGLQFLIQYYNGEERAKGNILERFSAQQFPDLHSELNLSSLELGDSALYFCASSPRLVNTEAFFGQGTRLTVV.

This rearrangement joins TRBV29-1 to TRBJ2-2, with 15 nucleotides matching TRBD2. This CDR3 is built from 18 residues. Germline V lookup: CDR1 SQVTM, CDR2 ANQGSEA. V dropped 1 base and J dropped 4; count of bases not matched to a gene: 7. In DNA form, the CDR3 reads TGCAGCGTTGAAGGGACTAGCGGGGGGGGCTATGGCACCGGGGAGCTGTTTTTT. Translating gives CSVEGTSGGGYGTGELFF.

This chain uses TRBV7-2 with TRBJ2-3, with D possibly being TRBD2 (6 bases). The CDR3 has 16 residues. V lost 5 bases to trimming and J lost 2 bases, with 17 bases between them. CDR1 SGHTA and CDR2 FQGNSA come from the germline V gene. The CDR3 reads CASSPRLSGPTDTQYF. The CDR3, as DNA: TGTGCCAGCAGCCCTCGACTTAGCGGCCCCACAGATACGCAGTATTTT.

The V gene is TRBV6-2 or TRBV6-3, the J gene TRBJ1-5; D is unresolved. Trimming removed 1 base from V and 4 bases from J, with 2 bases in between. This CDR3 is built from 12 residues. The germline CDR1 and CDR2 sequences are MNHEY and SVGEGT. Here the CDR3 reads CASSYYNQPQHF. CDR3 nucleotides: TGTGCCAGCAGTTACTATAATCAGCCCCAGCATTTT.

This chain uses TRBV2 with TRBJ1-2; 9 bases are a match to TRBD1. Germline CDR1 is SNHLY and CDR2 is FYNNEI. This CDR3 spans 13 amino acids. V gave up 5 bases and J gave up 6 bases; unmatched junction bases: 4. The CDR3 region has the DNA TGTGCCAGCAGTTCACAGGGGGCGGATGGCTACACCTTC. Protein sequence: CASSSQGADGYTF.

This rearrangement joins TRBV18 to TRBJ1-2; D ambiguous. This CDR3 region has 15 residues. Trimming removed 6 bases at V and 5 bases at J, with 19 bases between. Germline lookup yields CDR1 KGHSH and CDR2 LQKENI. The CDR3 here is CASSTPQLPRYGYTF. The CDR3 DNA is TGTGCCAGCTCCACCCCACAGTTACCCCGTTATGGCTACACCTTC.

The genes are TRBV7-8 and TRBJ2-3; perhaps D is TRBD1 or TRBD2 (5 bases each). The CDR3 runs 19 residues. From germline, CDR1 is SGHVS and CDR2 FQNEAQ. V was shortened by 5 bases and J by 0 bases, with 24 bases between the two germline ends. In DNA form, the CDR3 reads TGTGCCAGCAGCCCAAAGGGGACGATTTTACCCTCTAGCACAGATACGCAGTATTTT. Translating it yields CASSPKGTILPSSTDTQYF.

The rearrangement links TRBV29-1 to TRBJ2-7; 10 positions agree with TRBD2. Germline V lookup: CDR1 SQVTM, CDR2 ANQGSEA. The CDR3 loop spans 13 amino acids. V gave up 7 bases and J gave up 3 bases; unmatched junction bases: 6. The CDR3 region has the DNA TGCAGCGCCGTAGCGGGGGGAAACTACGAGCAGTACTTC. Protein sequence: CSAVAGGNYEQYF.

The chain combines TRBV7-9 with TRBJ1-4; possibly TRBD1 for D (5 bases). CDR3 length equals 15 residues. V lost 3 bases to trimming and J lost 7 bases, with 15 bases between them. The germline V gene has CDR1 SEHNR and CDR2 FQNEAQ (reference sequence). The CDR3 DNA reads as TGTGCCAGCAGCTTGGGGCGGTATTACGGTGAAAAACTGTTTTTT. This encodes CASSLGRYYGEKLFF. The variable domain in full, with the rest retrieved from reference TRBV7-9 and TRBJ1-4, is DTGVSQNPRHKITKRGQNVTFRCDPISEHNRLYWYRQTLGQGPEFLTYFQNEAQLEKSRLLSDRFSAERPKGSFSTLEIQRTEQGDSAMYLCASSLGRYYGEKLFFGSGTQLSVL.